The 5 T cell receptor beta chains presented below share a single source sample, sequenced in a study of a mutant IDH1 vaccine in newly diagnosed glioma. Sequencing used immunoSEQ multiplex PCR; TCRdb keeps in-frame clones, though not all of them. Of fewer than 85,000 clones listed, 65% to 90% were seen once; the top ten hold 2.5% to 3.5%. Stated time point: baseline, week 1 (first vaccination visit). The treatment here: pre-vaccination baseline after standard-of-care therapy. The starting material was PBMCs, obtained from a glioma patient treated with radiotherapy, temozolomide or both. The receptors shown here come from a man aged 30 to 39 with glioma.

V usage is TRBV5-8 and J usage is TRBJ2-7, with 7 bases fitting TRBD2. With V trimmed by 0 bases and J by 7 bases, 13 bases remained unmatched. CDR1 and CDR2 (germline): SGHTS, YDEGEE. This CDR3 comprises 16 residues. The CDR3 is CASSLGARAGVREQYF. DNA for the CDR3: TGTGCCAGCAGCTTGGGGGCCAGGGCGGGGGTACGAGAGCAGTACTTC.

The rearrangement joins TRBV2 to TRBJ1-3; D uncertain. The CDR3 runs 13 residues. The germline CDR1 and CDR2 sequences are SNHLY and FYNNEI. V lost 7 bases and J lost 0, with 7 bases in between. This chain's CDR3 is CASNVISGNTIYF. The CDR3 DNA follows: TGTGCCAGCAACGTTATCTCTGGAAACACCATATATTTT.

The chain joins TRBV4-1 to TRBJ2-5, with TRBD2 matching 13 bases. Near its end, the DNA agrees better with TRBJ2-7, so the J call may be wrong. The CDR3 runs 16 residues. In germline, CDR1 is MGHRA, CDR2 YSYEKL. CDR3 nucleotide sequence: TGCGCCAGCAGCCAAGCGGGACTAGCGGGGCATGGCGAGCAGTACTTC. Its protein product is CASSQAGLAGHGEQYF.

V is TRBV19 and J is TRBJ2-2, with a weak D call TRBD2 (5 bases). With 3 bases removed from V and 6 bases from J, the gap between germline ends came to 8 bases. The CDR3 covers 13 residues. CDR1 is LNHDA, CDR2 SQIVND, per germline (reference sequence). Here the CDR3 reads CASSMGAPGELFF. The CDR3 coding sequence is TGTGCCAGTAGTATGGGAGCTCCCGGGGAGCTGTTTTTT.

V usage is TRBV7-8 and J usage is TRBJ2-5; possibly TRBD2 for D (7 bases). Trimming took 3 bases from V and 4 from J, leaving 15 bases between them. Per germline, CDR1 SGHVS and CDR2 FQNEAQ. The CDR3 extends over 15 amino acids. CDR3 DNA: TGTGCCAGCAGCTTGGGGTCGGGGGGCAGAGAGACCCAGTACTTC. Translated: CASSLGSGGRETQYF.